Each of the 10 T cell receptor beta chains below was sequenced from the same sample in a study of T cell responses to AZD1222 COVID-19 vaccine. The data were produced by immunoSEQ multiplex PCR, yet TCRdb's version contains in-frame clones alone and is incomplete. The sample holds 150,000 to 190,000 clones; more than 75% are singletons and the top ten take about a tenth. The sequencing used peripheral blood, collected 28 days after the second AZD1222 dose. These receptors were collected from an adult who received the AZD1222 COVID-19 vaccine.

J is TRBJ2-3 and V is TRBV5-1, with 9 bases lining up with TRBD2. Trimming took 3 bases from V and 4 from J; bases not matched to a gene: 9. Germline V gives CDR1 SGHRS, CDR2 YFSETQ. The CDR3 has 16 amino acids. CDR3 sequence: CASSYIAGEYSDTQYF. CDR3 sequence (DNA): TGCGCCAGCAGCTATATAGCGGGAGAGTATTCAGATACGCAGTATTTT. Using reference TRBV5-1 and TRBJ2-3 for the parts outside the CDR3, the full variable domain is KAGVTQTPRYLIKTRGQQVTLSCSPISGHRSVSWYQQTPGQGLQFLFEYFSETQRNKGNFPGRFSGRQFSNSRSEMNVSTLELGDSALYLCASSYIAGEYSDTQYFGPGTRLTVL.

The J gene is TRBJ2-7, the V gene TRBV28; 10 positions match TRBD2. Germline-derived CDR1 and CDR2 are MDHEN and SYDVKM. This CDR3 has 15 residues. The junction had 5 bases not matched to a gene; V was cut back by 5 bases and J by 1 base. This CDR3 reads CASSVGTSVSYEQYF. The CDR3 DNA reads TGTGCCAGCAGTGTCGGGACTAGCGTGTCCTACGAGCAGTACTTC.

This chain connects TRBV15 to TRBJ1-5; tentatively, D is TRBD1 (6 bases). The V gene lost 3 bases and the J gene lost 0 bases, with 12 bases spanning the gap. Germline V gene sequence: CDR1 LNHNV, CDR2 YYDKDF (reference sequence). This CDR3 region has 16 residues. The CDR3 here is CATSSRRTDSNQPQHF. The CDR3, as DNA: TGTGCCACCAGCAGTCGAAGGACAGATAGCAATCAGCCCCAGCATTTT.

The chain joins TRBV10-3 to TRBJ2-1; weak D call: TRBD2 (6 bases). Germline-derived CDR1 and CDR2 are ENHRY and SYGVKD. Trimming took off 4 bases at V and 0 bases at J, with 16 bases between the two ends. The CDR3 runs to 17 residues. CDR3 sequence (DNA): TGTGCCATCAGTGGGGCCTCTGGGAGGAGCTCCTACAATGAGCAGTTCTTC. Its protein product is CAISGASGRSSYNEQFF.

The V and J genes are TRBV5-1 and TRBJ1-1; D is possibly TRBD1 (5 bases). Deletions cut 7 bases from V and 8 bases from J, with 18 bases between. CDR1 is SGHRS and CDR2 is YFSETQ in the germline V gene. This CDR3 has 13 amino acids. The CDR3 reads CASGDRLGLEAFF. In DNA form, the CDR3 reads TGCGCCAGCGGAGACAGATTAGGTTTAGAAGCTTTCTTT. Based on the CDR3 plus reference TRBV5-1 and TRBJ1-1, the full variable domain is KAGVTQTPRYLIKTRGQQVTLSCSPISGHRSVSWYQQTPGQGLQFLFEYFSETQRNKGNFPGRFSGRQFSNSRSEMNVSTLELGDSALYLCASGDRLGLEAFFGQGTRLTVV.

This chain links TRBV6-1 with TRBJ1-5; no clear D gene. V was cut by 2 bases and J by 2 bases, with 13 bases left in between. There are 16 residues in the CDR3. CDR1 MNHNS and CDR2 SASEGT come from the germline V gene. In nucleotides, the CDR3 is TGTGCCAGCAGTGAACTTAGGGCAGACCGCAATCAGCCCCAGCATTTT. Encoded protein: CASSELRADRNQPQHF.

V is TRBV28 and J is TRBJ2-5, with 9 bases fitting TRBD1. CDR3 length: 15 amino acids. CDR1 and CDR2 from the germline V gene are MDHEN and SYDVKM. The J segment lost 3 bases and the V segment lost 6 bases, leaving 8 bases of the junction unmatched. CDR3 protein: CASRLAGTGKETQYF. The CDR3 DNA follows: TGTGCCAGCAGATTGGCCGGGACAGGGAAAGAGACCCAGTACTTC.

The chain is built from TRBV5-1 and TRBJ2-3; D gene unclear. Germline-derived CDR1 and CDR2 are SGHRS and YFSETQ. There are 12 residues in the CDR3. Trimming pared 4 bases from V and 2 bases from J, leaving 5 bases between. The CDR3: CASSINTDTQYF. The CDR3 region has the DNA TGCGCCAGCAGCATAAACACAGATACGCAGTATTTT.

This clone has only a few counts. The chain employs TRBV19 and TRBJ1-2, with D possibly matching TRBD1 (5 bases). The CDR3 sequence is 15 residues long. The V gene's germline CDR1 is LNHDA and CDR2 SQIVND (reference sequence). Trimming took 5 bases from V and 3 from J, leaving 16 bases between them. The CDR3 loop reads CASSPRGRVDYGYTF. The CDR3 bases are TGTGCCAGTAGTCCTCGGGGCAGGGTGGACTATGGCTACACCTTC.

This clone was found a few times. The chain links TRBV15 to TRBJ2-2; D tentatively fits TRBD1 or TRBD2 (5 bases each). CDR1 is LNHNV, CDR2 YYDKDF, per germline (reference sequence). V dropped 0 bases and J dropped 6 bases, with 11 bases sitting between them. CDR3 length: 15 amino acids. The CDR3 sequence: CATSRDGLGAGELFF. Here the CDR3 DNA reads TGTGCCACCAGCAGAGATGGGTTGGGGGCCGGGGAGCTGTTTTTT.